The 26 T cell receptor beta chains listed next were all sequenced from one sample in a study of response to subunit inactivated influenza vaccine. TCRdb analysed the RT-PCR reads with MiXCR anew, one entry per CDR3 protein. This table holds about 530,000 distinct CDR3 sequences, under 15% found once. Here the sequenced sample was PBMCs from blood, taken 40 to 50 days after vaccination. All receptors derive from a man aged 45-65 years who received an inactivated influenza vaccine.

The rearrangement links TRBV5-1 to TRBJ2-5, with 9 bases that match TRBD1. V gave up 0 bases and J gave up 4 bases; unmatched junction bases: 4. Germline lookup yields CDR1 SGHRS and CDR2 YFSETQ. This CDR3 spans 15 amino acids. The CDR3 reads CASSLGQGVAETQYF. The CDR3, as DNA: TGCGCCAGCAGCTTGGGACAGGGGGTTGCAGAGACCCAGTACTTC.

This clonotype has just a few counts. The chain couples TRBV9 to TRBJ1-3; D gene ambiguous. CDR3 length equals 15 residues. The germline V and J ends were trimmed by 2 bases and 0 bases, with 9 bases remaining between them. The germline V gene has CDR1 SGDLS and CDR2 YYNGEE. The CDR3 sequence: CASSVDGYSGNTIYF. The CDR3 coding sequence is TGTGCCAGCAGCGTCGACGGATACTCTGGAAACACCATATATTTT. Based on the CDR3 plus reference TRBV9 and TRBJ1-3, the full variable domain is DSGVTQTPKHLITATGQRVTLRCSPRSGDLSVYWYQQSLDQGLQFLIQYYNGEERAKGNILERFSAQQFPDLHSELNLSSLELGDSALYFCASSVDGYSGNTIYFGEGSWLTVV.

V usage is TRBV20-1 and J usage is TRBJ2-5; D possibly corresponds to TRBD2 (5 bases). This CDR3 is built from 12 residues. CDR1 and CDR2 from the germline V gene are DFQATT and SNEGSKA (reference sequence). The V gene lost 4 bases and the J gene lost 0 bases, with 6 bases spanning the gap. This CDR3 is CSATGDQETQYF. The CDR3 DNA reads TGCAGTGCTACCGGGGACCAAGAGACCCAGTACTTC.

This clonotype showed up many times. The V call is TRBV12-3 or TRBV12-4, the J call TRBJ2-1, with 13 positions matching TRBD2. V was pared by 6 bases and J by 5 bases, with 4 bases of the junction left unmatched. The CDR3 sequence is 15 residues long. The DNA of the CDR3 is TGTGCCAGCAGGCCGGGACTAGCGGGACACAATGAGCAGTTCTTC. The encoded protein is CASRPGLAGHNEQFF.

This clonotype occurred a few times. The chain joins TRBV7-9 to TRBJ2-5; D possibly corresponds to TRBD2 (6 bases). Trimming took 10 bases from V and 2 from J, leaving 14 bases between them. The length of the CDR3 is 13 residues. The germline V gene encodes CDR1 SEHNR and CDR2 FQNEAQ (reference sequence). CDR3 sequence (DNA): TGTGCCAACCCCGAGGGGAGGCAAGAGACCCAGTACTTC. The encoded protein is CANPEGRQETQYF.

V gene TRBV6-5 combines with J gene TRBJ1-5; D is unresolved. Trimming removed 7 bases from V and 3 bases from J, with 7 bases in between. The length of the CDR3 is 12 residues. Per the germline V gene, CDR1 is MNHEY and CDR2 is SVGAGI. DNA for the CDR3: TGTGCCAGCAAGCAGCCCAATCAGCCCCAGCATTTT. Translated, it gives CASKQPNQPQHF.

The table lists this clonotype with many counts. This chain's CDR3 is CASSLVAATNEKLFF. CDR3 coding DNA: TGTGCCAGCAGCTTGGTGGCGGCAACTAATGAAAAACTGTTTTTT. The chain combines TRBV5-5 with TRBJ1-4; D call uncertain. Trimming cost V 0 bases and J 0 bases, with 6 bases left between them. There are 15 residues in the CDR3. The germline CDR1 and CDR2 sequences are SGHKS and YYEKEE (reference sequence).

This chain connects TRBV4-3 to TRBJ2-1; 12 bases align to TRBD2. The germline gives CDR1 LGHNA, CDR2 YSLEER. J was trimmed by 7 bases and V by 4 bases; bases with no gene match: 14. This CDR3 region has 18 residues. CDR3 coding DNA: TGCGCCAGCAGCCGGGGGGTTGTGACTAGCGGGAGTATGAATGAGCAGTTCTTC. Its translation is CASSRGVVTSGSMNEQFF.

In this sample, this clonotype turned up a few times. The chain carries TRBV9 and TRBJ1-1, with a possible D match to TRBD1 (6 bases). The CDR3 covers 13 residues. Trimming took 0 bases from V and 10 from J, leaving 13 bases between them. Germline values: CDR1 SGDLS, CDR2 YYNGEE. The CDR3 protein is CASSVVGEGGAFF. CDR3 bases: TGTGCCAGCAGCGTAGTCGGGGAAGGGGGAGCTTTCTTT.

The sample holds many counts of this clonotype. The genes are TRBV20-1 and TRBJ2-1; D is possibly TRBD1 (6 bases). Germline V gene data show CDR1 as DFQATT and CDR2 as SNEGSKA (reference sequence). This CDR3 has 13 amino acids. V lost 3 bases and J 4 bases, leaving 10 bases between the germline ends. CDR3 coding DNA: TGCAGTGCTAGCGCGACAGGTTACAATGAGCAGTTCTTC. Amino acids: CSASATGYNEQFF.

This clonotype was seen many times. Written as DNA, the CDR3 is TGTGCCGCGGCCAGCGGGGTCCAAGAGACCCAGTACTTC. Translation: CAAASGVQETQYF. The rearrangement links TRBV10-3 to TRBJ2-5; TRBD2 matches 7 bases. Germline trimming cut 11 bases from V and 1 base from J; bases unmatched to any gene: 7. From germline, CDR1 is ENHRY and CDR2 SYGVKD. The CDR3 has 13 residues.

This clonotype has more than one count but fewer than ten. V and J are TRBV7-2 and TRBJ1-5; D gene uncertain. Trimming took 1 base from V and 9 from J, leaving 13 bases between them. The CDR3 spans 14 residues. Germline lookup yields CDR1 SGHTA and CDR2 FQGNSA. The CDR3 loop reads CASSLGAAFRPQHF. CDR3 bases: TGTGCCAGCAGCTTAGGGGCGGCTTTTCGGCCCCAGCATTTT.

V and J are TRBV7-9 and TRBJ1-1; D is unclear. The germline V gene has CDR1 SEHNR and CDR2 FQNEAQ (reference sequence). V lost 6 bases and J 3 bases, leaving 17 bases between the germline ends. The CDR3 has 15 residues. The CDR3 loop reads CASRPVGGPDTEAFF. For the CDR3, the DNA is TGTGCCAGCAGACCAGTGGGAGGACCCGACACTGAAGCTTTCTTT.

This clonotype showed up just a few times. The chain is built from TRBV6-2 or TRBV6-3 and TRBJ2-6, with D possibly being TRBD1 or TRBD2 (5 bases each). The germline V gene has CDR1 MNHEY and CDR2 SVGEGT. V was trimmed by 8 bases and J by 0 bases, leaving 14 bases between them. The CDR3 is made up of 16 amino acids. In DNA form, the CDR3 reads TGTGCCAGCTCAAGGGGTGGAGGCTCTGGGGCCAACGTCCTGACTTTC. This translates into CASSRGGGSGANVLTF.

A few counts support this clonotype. CDR3 nucleotides: TGCAGCGTTGAAGATGGGCGGGGGATAGGCACCGGGGAGCTGTTTTTT. Its translation: CSVEDGRGIGTGELFF. The J gene is TRBJ2-2, the V gene TRBV29-1; 7 bases match TRBD2. J was trimmed by 4 bases and V by 0 bases; bases with no gene match: 8. The CDR3 sequence is 16 residues long. Per the germline V gene, CDR1 is SQVTM and CDR2 is ANQGSEA.

This clonotype appeared a few times. This rearrangement joins TRBV7-9 to TRBJ2-6; D not certain. Germline lookup yields CDR1 SEHNR and CDR2 FQNEAQ (reference sequence). V was shortened by 3 bases and J by 4 bases, with 13 bases between the two germline ends. CDR3 length: 16 residues. CDR3 DNA: TGTGCCAGCAGCTTCTTCACGTCCTCCGGGGCCAACGTCCTGACTTTC. Translating gives CASSFFTSSGANVLTF. The entire variable domain, with the rest obtained from reference TRBV7-9 and TRBJ2-6, is as follows: DTGVSQNPRHKITKRGQNVTFRCDPISEHNRLYWYRQTLGQGPEFLTYFQNEAQLEKSRLLSDRFSAERPKGSFSTLEIQRTEQGDSAMYLCASSFFTSSGANVLTFGAGSRLTVL.

The V gene is TRBV5-1, the J gene TRBJ2-6; D unclear. V lost 4 bases and J lost 0, with 11 bases in between. The CDR3 has 16 amino acids. The V gene's germline CDR1 is SGHRS and CDR2 YFSETQ. CDR3: CASSALRFSGANVLTF. The CDR3 region has the DNA TGCGCCAGCAGCGCCTTACGGTTCTCTGGGGCCAACGTCCTGACTTTC.

The chain is built from TRBV15 and TRBJ2-1; 14 nucleotides match TRBD2. Per germline, CDR1 LNHNV and CDR2 YYDKDF (reference sequence). V lost 0 bases and J lost 0; bases outside the gene matches: 4. The CDR3 is 19 amino acids. The CDR3 DNA sequence: TGTGCCACCAGCAGAGATGGACTAGCGGGAGGTTACTCCTACAATGAGCAGTTCTTC. Protein sequence: CATSRDGLAGGYSYNEQFF.

This clonotype was seen ten or more times. The chain recombines TRBV29-1 with TRBJ2-1; TRBD2 matches at 10 bases. The J segment lost 8 bases and the V segment lost 2 bases, leaving 6 bases of the junction unmatched. The germline gives CDR1 SQVTM, CDR2 ANQGSEA. The CDR3 is 14 residues long. CDR3 region: CSVETPSGGYEQFF. The DNA of the CDR3 is TGCAGCGTTGAAACCCCTAGCGGGGGCTATGAGCAGTTCTTC.

This clonotype has ten or more counts. V and J are TRBV5-1 and TRBJ1-2, with D possibly matching TRBD1 (5 bases). V lost 4 bases and J lost 6, with 19 bases in between. Germline V gives CDR1 SGHRS, CDR2 YFSETQ. The CDR3 consists of 15 residues. The CDR3 spells CASSADTALINGYTF. In DNA form, the CDR3 reads TGCGCCAGCAGCGCGGACACTGCGTTAATCAATGGCTACACCTTC.

The chain links TRBV10-3 to TRBJ2-1, with 10 bases aligning to TRBD2. V gave up 3 bases and J gave up 4 bases; unmatched junction bases: 3. From germline, CDR1 is ENHRY and CDR2 SYGVKD. The CDR3 has 15 amino acids. DNA of the CDR3: TGTGCCATCAGTGACTCACTAGCGGGGTACAATGAGCAGTTCTTC. Protein product: CAISDSLAGYNEQFF.

Many counts were recorded for this clonotype. J is TRBJ2-1 and V is TRBV5-1; TRBD1 is a possible D gene (6 bases). CDR3 length equals 16 residues. Germline V gene sequence: CDR1 SGHRS, CDR2 YFSETQ. The V end was cut by 3 bases, the J end by 5 bases, with 18 bases between. The DNA for the CDR3 is TGCGCCAGCAGCTCAATCAGGGGCGCGCGAGACAATGAGCAGTTCTTC. Its protein product is CASSSIRGARDNEQFF.

This clonotype was counted ten times or more. The chain is built from TRBV12-3 or TRBV12-4 and TRBJ1-4, with a tentative D call TRBD1 (6 bases). The CDR3 sequence is 17 residues long. V was clipped by 3 bases and J by 3 bases, with 17 bases between them. Here the CDR3 reads CASSFSWGRESNEKLFF. As DNA, the CDR3 is TGTGCCAGCAGTTTTTCGTGGGGGCGGGAGTCTAATGAAAAACTGTTTTTT.

This clonotype was seen more than once but under ten times. V usage is TRBV10-3 and J usage is TRBJ2-7; 8 bases are shared with TRBD2. The CDR3 loop spans 14 amino acids. The germline CDR1 and CDR2 sequences are ENHRY and SYGVKD. V shed 4 bases and J 5 bases; nucleotides not matched to a gene: 7. In nucleotides, the CDR3 is TGTGCCATCAGTGCTGGGACTAGATCGCACGAGCAGTACTTC. It yields the protein CAISAGTRSHEQYF.

This clonotype was counted at least ten times. V gene TRBV12-3 or TRBV12-4 combines with J gene TRBJ1-5; D may be TRBD1 (6 bases). Trimming stripped 1 base from V and 9 bases from J, with 13 bases between. The CDR3 is 14 amino acids. CDR3 nucleotide sequence: TGTGCCAGCAGTTTAGTCAGGGGATCGACGCCCCAGCATTTT. Amino acid sequence: CASSLVRGSTPQHF.

This clonotype showed up many times. This sequence joins TRBV15 and TRBJ2-2; D is unresolved. The CDR3 totals 13 residues. Germline V gene data show CDR1 as LNHNV and CDR2 as YYDKDF (reference sequence). V lost 2 bases and J lost 8, with 9 bases in between. The CDR3 sequence is CATSRPTKGELFF. The CDR3 coding sequence is TGTGCCACCAGCAGACCCACTAAAGGGGAGCTGTTTTTT.